This T cell receptor (beta chain) was obtained from a study of response to subunit inactivated influenza vaccine. TCRdb re-derived calls from the RT-PCR reads in MiXCR, one entry per CDR3 protein. This sample yields 500,000 to 600,000 distinct CDR3 sequences, of which approximately 13% are seen a single time; about 12% belongs to the top ten. As for this clonotype: Its antigen is undetermined.

With 2 bases removed from V and 1 base from J, the gap between germline ends came to 5 bases. The CDR3 consists of 14 residues. Overall study results and limits: New T cells are recruited in small numbers by each seasonal influenza vaccination, according to the authors' suggestion.

The source is a man aged 50-59 years who received an inactivated influenza vaccine. The chain links TRBV12-3 or TRBV12-4 to TRBJ2-2; D is undetermined. The sample was PBMCs from blood, taken 40 to 50 days after vaccination. CDR3: CASSLKGNTGELFF. Written as DNA, the CDR3 is TGTGCCAGCAGTTTAAAGGGGAACACCGGGGAGCTGTTTTTT.